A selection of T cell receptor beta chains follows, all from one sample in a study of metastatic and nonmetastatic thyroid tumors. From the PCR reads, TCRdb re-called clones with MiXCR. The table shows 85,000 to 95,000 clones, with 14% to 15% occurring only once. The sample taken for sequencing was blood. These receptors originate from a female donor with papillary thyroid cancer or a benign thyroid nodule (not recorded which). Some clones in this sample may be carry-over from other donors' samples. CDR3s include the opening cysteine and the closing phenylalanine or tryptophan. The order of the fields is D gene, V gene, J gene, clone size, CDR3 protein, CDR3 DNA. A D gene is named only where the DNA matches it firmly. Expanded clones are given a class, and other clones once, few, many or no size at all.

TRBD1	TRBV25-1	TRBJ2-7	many	CASTRTGGGYEQYF	TGTGCCAGCACCAGGACAGGGGGCGGTTACGAGCAGTACTTC
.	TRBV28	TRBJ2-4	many	CASSFDLQGGSIAKNIQYF	TGTGCCAGCAGCTTTGACCTCCAGGGGGGATCCATAGCCAAAAACATTCAGTACTTC
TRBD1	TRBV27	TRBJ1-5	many	CASSFGQGPNQPQHF	TGTGCCAGCAGTTTCGGACAGGGCCCAAATCAGCCCCAGCATTTT
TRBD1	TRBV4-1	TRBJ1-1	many	CASSPILRDRAAFF	TGCGCCAGCAGCCCGATACTCCGGGACAGGGCCGCTTTCTTT
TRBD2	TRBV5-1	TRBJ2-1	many	CASSLAVGGGAGNEQFF	TGCGCCAGCAGCTTGGCCGTTGGCGGGGGGGCGGGGAATGAGCAGTTCTTC
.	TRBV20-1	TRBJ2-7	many	CSARDLGRGYEQYF	TGCAGTGCTAGAGATCTGGGCAGGGGTTACGAGCAGTACTTC
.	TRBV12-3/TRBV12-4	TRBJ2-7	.	CASISFMDLYEQYF	TGTGCCAGCATTTCTTTCATGGACCTCTACGAGCAGTACTTC
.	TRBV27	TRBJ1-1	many	CASSTSGINTEAFF	.
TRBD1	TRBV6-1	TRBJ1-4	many	CASSQEGTGREKLFF	TGTGCCAGCAGCCAAGAGGGGACAGGGAGGGAAAAACTGTTTTTT
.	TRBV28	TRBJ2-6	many	CASSWNSGANVLTF	TGTGCCAGCAGTTGGAACTCTGGGGCCAACGTCCTGACTTTC
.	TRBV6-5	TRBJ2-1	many	CASSYSTGAHEQFF	TGTGCCAGCAGTTACTCGACTGGGGCGCATGAGCAGTTCTTC
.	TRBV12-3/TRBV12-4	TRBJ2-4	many	CASSNVRGLENIQYF	TGTGCCAGCAGCAACGTAAGGGGTCTCGAAAACATTCAGTACTTC
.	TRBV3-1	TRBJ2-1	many	CASSQAVYSNEQFF	TGTGCCAGCAGCCAAGCGGTCTACAGCAATGAGCAGTTCTTC
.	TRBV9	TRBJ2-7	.	CASSVEAVGFAYEQYF	TGTGCCAGCAGCGTTGAAGCGGTGGGCTTTGCCTACGAGCAGTACTTC
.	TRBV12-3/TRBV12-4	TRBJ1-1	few	CAISSRCQAFF	TGTGCCATCAGTTCACGGTGTCAAGCTTTCTTT
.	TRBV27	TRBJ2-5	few	CASSLGGKETQYF	TGTGCCAGCAGTTTAGGGGGGAAAGAGACCCAGTACTTC
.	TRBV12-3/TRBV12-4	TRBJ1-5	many	CASSLHREYIKSGNQPQHF	TGTGCCAGCAGTTTACACAGGGAATATATTAAGAGTGGCAATCAGCCCCAGCATTTT
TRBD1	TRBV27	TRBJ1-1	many	CASSFQGADVLEAFF	TGTGCCAGCAGTTTCCAGGGGGCGGATGTCCTGGAAGCTTTCTTT
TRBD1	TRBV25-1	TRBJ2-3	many	CASSEFKQGTQGTQYF	TGTGCCAGCAGTGAGTTCAAACAGGGGACACAGGGTACGCAGTATTTT
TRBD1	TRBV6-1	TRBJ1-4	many	CASSEATGRVEKLFF	TGTGCCAGCAGTGAAGCGACAGGGCGGGTTGAAAAACTGTTTTTT
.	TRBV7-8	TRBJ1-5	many	CASKKTRGRLHQPQHF	TGTGCCAGCAAGAAGACCCGGGGGCGTTTGCATCAGCCCCAGCATTTT
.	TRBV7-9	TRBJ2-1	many	CASSSPGAAYNEQLF	TGTGCCAGCAGCTCTCCAGGGGCAGCCTACAATGAGCAGCTCTTC
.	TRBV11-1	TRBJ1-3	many	CASSATGPRVSGNTIYF	TGTGCCAGCAGCGCTACAGGACCTAGGGTCTCTGGAAACACCATATATTTT
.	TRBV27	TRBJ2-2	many	CASSLTGTGELFF	TGTGCCAGCAGTTTGACGGGAACCGGGGAGCTGTTTTTT
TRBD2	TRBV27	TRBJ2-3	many	CASSPRTSGVTDTQYF	TGTGCCAGCAGTCCAAGGACTAGCGGGGTCACAGATACGCAGTATTTT
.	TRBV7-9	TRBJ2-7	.	CAIDLGGDEQYF	TGTGCCATAGACCTAGGGGGGGACGAGCAGTACTTC
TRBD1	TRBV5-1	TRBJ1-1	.	CASSRDRGSLNTEAFF	TGCGCCAGCAGTCGGGACAGGGGGAGTTTGAACACTGAAGCTTTCTTT
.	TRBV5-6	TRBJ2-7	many	CASSFVGQSSYEQYF	TGTGCCAGCAGCTTTGTGGGACAAAGCTCCTACGAGCAGTACTTC
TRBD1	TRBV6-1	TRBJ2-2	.	CASHRTGNTGELFF	TGTGCCAGCCACCGGACAGGTAACACCGGGGAGCTTTTTTTT
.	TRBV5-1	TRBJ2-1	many	CASSLNGGNEQFF	TGCGCCAGCAGCTTGAATGGGGGCAATGAGCAGTTCTTC
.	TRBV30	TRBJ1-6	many	CAWSGSRGRPLHF	TGTGCCTGGAGTGGTTCCAGGGGACGACCCCTCCACTTT
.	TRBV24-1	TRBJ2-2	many	CATAGHLNTGELFF	TGTGCCACGGCGGGACACTTGAACACCGGGGAGCTGTTTTTT